The source of this TCR beta chain is a study of blood T cell repertoires in COVID-19. Study in general: Some COVID-19 samples were acute and others convalescent; all came from the United States, Italy and Spain. T cells, B-cell-depleted T cells, or PBMCs provided the cDNA or gDNA that served as material.

V lost 0 bases, J lost 3 bases, and 15 bases lay in between. The V gene's germline CDR1 is SGHKS and CDR2 YYEKEE (reference sequence). The length of the CDR3 is 16 residues. Under the authors' procedure: Cell counts per sample came from amplifying reference gene primers. Profiled with immunoSEQ multiplex PCR; TCRdb holds only in-frame clones, not every one. The DNA gave D and trimming, while V, J and clone size come from that table. Of approximately 200,000 clones listed, 80% are singletons. This TCR derives from a woman between 40 and 50 years old with acute COVID-19. The sequencing sample was made of PBMCs or T cells enriched from blood (not recorded which). This rearrangement joins TRBV5-5 to TRBJ1-1, with D possibly matching TRBD1 (5 bases). Here the CDR3 DNA reads TGTGCCAGCAGCTTGGCCCTAAGGACAAGGGACACTGAAGCTTTCTTT. It codes for CASSLALRTRDTEAFF.